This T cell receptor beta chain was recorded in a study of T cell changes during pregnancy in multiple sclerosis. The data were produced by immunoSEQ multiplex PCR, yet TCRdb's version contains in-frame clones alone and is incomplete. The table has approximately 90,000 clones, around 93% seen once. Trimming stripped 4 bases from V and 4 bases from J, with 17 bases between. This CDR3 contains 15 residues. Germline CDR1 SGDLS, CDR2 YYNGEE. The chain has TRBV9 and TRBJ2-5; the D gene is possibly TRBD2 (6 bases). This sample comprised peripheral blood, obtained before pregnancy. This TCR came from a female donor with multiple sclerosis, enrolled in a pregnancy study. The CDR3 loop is CASSFTGAGGETQYF. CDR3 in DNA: TGTGCCAGCAGCTTTACCGGGGCCGGGGGAGAGACCCAGTACTTC.